This T cell receptor beta chain is drawn from a study of cytomegalovirus exposure and HLA in healthy donors. PCR used 60 Vbeta primers and 13 Jbeta primers. The repertoire was sequenced with immunoSEQ multiplex PCR; TCRdb's copy has only in-frame clones and lacks some. The table has 120,000 or so clones, roughly a tenth seen once. This clone was counted a few times. The CDR3 has 15 residues. CDR1 is SGHTA and CDR2 is FQGNSA in the germline V gene. Deletions cut 1 base from V and 5 bases from J, with 14 bases between. The J gene is TRBJ2-5, the V gene TRBV7-2; D is possibly TRBD1 (5 bases). The sequencing sample was made of PBMCs. This TCR was recovered from a woman under 30 in good health and CMV-seropositive. The CDR3 loop reads CASSLGGPLGETQYF. The CDR3, as DNA: TGTGCCAGCAGCTTAGGGGGCCCGCTGGGGGAGACCCAGTACTTC.